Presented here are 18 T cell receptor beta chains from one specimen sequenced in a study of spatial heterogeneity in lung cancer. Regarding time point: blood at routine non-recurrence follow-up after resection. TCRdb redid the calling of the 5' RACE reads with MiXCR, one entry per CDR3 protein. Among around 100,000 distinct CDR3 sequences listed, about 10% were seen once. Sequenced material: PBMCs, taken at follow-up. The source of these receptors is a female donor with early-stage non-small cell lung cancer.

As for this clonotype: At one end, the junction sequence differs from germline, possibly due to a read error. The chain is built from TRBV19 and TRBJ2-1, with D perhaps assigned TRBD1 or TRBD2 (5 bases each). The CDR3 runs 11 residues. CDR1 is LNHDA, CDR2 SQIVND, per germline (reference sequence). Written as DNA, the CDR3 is TGTGTCAGTAGCACCGGGACCACGCAGTTCTTC. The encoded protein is CVSSTGTTQFF.

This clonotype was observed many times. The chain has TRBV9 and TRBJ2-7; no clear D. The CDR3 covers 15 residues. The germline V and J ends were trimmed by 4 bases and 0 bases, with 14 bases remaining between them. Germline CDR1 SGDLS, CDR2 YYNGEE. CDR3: CASSKTGITSYEQYF. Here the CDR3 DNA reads TGTGCCAGCAGCAAGACTGGAATAACCTCCTACGAGCAGTACTTC.

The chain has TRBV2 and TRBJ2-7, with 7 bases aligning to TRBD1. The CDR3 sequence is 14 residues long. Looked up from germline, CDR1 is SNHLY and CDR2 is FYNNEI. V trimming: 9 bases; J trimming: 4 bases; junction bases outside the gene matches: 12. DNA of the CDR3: TGTGCCAGTGGGGCAAATTTACAGGGGTACGAGCAGTACGTC. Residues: CASGANLQGYEQYV.

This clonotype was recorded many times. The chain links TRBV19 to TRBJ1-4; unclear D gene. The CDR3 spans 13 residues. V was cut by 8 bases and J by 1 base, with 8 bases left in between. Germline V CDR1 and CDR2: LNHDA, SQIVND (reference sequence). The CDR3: CASEGLTNEKLFF. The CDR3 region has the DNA TGTGCCAGTGAAGGCCTAACTAATGAAAAACTGTTTTTT.

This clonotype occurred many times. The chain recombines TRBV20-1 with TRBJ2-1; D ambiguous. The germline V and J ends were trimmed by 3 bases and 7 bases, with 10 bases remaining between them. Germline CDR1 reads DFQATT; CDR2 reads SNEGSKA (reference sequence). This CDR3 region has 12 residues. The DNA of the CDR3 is TGCAGTGCTAGCCTACCCCCAAATGAGCAGTTCTTC. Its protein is CSASLPPNEQFF.

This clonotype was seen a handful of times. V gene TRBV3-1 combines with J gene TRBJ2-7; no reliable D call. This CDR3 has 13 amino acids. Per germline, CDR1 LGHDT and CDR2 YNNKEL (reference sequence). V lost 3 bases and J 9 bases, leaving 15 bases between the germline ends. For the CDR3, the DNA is TGTGCCAGCAGCCAGACGCTACTACGAACGCAGTACGTC. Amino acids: CASSQTLLRTQYV.

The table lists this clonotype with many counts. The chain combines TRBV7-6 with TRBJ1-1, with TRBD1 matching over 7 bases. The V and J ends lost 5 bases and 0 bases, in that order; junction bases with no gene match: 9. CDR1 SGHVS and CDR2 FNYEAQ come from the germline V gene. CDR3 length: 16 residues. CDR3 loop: CASSQRAQGLNTEAFF. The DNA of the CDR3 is TGTGCCAGCAGCCAGAGGGCACAGGGGCTGAACACTGAAGCTTTCTTT.

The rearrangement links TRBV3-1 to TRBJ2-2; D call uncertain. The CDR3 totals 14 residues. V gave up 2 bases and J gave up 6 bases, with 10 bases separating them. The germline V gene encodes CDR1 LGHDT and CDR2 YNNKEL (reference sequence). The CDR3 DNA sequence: TGTGCCAGCAGCCAATGGAGCTTAGCCGGGGAGCTGTTTTTT. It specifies CASSQWSLAGELFF.

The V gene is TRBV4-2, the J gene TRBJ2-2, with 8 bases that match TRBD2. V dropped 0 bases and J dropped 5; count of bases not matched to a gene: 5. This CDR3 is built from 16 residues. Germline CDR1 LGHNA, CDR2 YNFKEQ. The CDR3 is CASSQESGRGTGELFF. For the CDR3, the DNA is TGTGCCAGCAGCCAAGAGAGCGGGAGAGGTACCGGGGAGCTGTTTTTT.

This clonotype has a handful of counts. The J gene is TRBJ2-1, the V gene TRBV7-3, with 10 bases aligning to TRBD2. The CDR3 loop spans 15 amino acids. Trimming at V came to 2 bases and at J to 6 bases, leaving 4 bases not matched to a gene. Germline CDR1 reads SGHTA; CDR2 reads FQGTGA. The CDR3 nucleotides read TGTGCCAGCAGCTTACTGGCTAGCGGGAGCAATGAGCAGTTCTTC. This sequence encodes CASSLLASGSNEQFF.

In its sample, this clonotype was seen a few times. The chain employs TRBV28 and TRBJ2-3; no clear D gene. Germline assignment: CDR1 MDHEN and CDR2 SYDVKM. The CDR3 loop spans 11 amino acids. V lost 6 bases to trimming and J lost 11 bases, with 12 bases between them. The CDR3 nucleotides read TGTGCCAGCAGCATCTACATATGGCAGTATTTT. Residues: CASSIYIWQYF.

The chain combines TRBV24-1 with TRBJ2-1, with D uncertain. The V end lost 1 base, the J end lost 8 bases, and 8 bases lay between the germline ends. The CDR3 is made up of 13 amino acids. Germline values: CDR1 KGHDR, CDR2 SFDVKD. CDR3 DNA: TGTGCCACCAGTGATTTCCCTAGGGATGAGCAGTTCTTC. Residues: CATSDFPRDEQFF.

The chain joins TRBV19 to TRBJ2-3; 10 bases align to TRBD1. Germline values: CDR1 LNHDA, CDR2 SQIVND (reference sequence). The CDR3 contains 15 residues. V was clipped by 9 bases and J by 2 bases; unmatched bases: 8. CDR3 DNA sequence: TGTGCCAGCAACCCGGGACAGGGGACCACAGATACGCAGTATTTT. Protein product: CASNPGQGTTDTQYF.

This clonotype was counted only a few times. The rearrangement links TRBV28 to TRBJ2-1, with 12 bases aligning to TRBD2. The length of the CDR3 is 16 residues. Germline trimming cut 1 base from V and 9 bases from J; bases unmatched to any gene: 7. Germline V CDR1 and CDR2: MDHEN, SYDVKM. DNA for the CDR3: TGTGCCAGCAGTTTATTGTCTAGCGGGAGGGCAGGTGAGCAGTTCTTC. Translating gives CASSLLSSGRAGEQFF.

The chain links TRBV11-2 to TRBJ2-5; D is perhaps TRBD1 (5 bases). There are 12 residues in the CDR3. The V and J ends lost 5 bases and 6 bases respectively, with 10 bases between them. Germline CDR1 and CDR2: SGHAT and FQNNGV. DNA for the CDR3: TGTGCCAGCAGCCAGGGATTTCAGACCCAGTACTTC. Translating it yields CASSQGFQTQYF. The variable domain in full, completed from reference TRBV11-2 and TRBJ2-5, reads EAGVAQSPRYKIIEKRQSVAFWCNPISGHATLYWYQQILGQGPKLLIQFQNNGVVDDSQLPKDRFSAERLKGVDSTLKIQPAKLEDSAVYLCASSQGFQTQYFGPGTRLLVL.

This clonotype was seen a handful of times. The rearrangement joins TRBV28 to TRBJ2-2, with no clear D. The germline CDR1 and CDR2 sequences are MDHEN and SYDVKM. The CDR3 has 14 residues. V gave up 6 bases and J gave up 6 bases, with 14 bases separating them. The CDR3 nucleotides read TGTGCCAGCAGATCGTGGTCTCTCTCCGGGGAGCTGTTTTTT. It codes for CASRSWSLSGELFF.

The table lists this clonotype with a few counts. CDR3 in amino acids: CASSLQGPSYNEQFF. As DNA, the CDR3 is TGTGCCAGCAGCTTACAGGGTCCCTCCTACAATGAGCAGTTCTTC. The V and J genes are TRBV5-5 and TRBJ2-1; D possibly corresponds to TRBD1 (6 bases). This CDR3 spans 15 amino acids. V lost 2 bases and J lost 0, with 9 bases in between. Germline-derived CDR1 and CDR2 are SGHKS and YYEKEE (reference sequence).

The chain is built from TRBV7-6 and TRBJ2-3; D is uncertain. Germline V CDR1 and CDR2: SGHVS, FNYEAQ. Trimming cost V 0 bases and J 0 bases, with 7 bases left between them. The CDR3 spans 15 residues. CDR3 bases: TGTGCCAGCAGCTTAGCTCGGGCTAGCACAGATACGCAGTATTTT. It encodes CASSLARASTDTQYF. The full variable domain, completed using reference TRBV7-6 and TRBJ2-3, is GAGVSQSPRYKVTKRGQDVALRCDPISGHVSLYWYRQALGQGPEFLTYFNYEAQQDKSGLPNDRFSAERPEGSISTLTIQRTEQRDSAMYRCASSLARASTDTQYFGPGTRLTVL.